The entry below describes one T cell receptor beta chain. Its antigen is unknown. Germline CDR1 is KGHSH and CDR2 is LQKENI. The CDR3 is made up of 14 amino acids. The ends were cut back, 4 bases at V and 3 bases at J, with 13 bases in the middle. In each case, RNA was isolated and then reverse transcribed into cDNA as the sequencing template. Data came from immunoSEQ multiplex PCR; TCRdb stores just in-frame clones and leaves some out. This sample has 160,000 or so clones, with less than 75% found just once. Treatment noted: oral pan-JAK inhibitor, 5-10 mg twice daily. This sample is part of a study of CD8+ T cells in alopecia areata. About the study: Oral tofacitinib, 5 to 10 mg twice daily, was given in an open-label trial.

Study-wide results and caveats: Scalp clonality and expanded CD8+ clones among the top 100 showed significant decreases with tofacitinib.

The clonotype was recovered from a human donor with alopecia areata. The chain has TRBV18 and TRBJ2-7, with a possible D match to TRBD1 (6 bases). The input for sequencing was CD4+ T cells sorted from blood, taken between weeks 55 and 65, from a patient treated with tofacitinib. CDR3 nucleotide sequence: TGTGCCAGCTCACTCCCCCAGGGGCGCTACGAGCAGTACTTC. This sequence encodes CASSLPQGRYEQYF.